Here is one TCR beta chain with its context. The antigen remains unidentified. The data derive from a study of OX40 agonist ivuxolimab in advanced cancers. About the research overall: Six ivuxolimab dose levels, 0.01 to 10 mg/kg, were given intravenously every 2 weeks. A male proportion of more than 75% was recorded, with mean age approximately 57 years and range roughly 20 to 85. Hepatocellular carcinoma, melanoma, renal cell or head and neck cancer was diagnosed in the dose-escalation patients. Points from the study as a whole: Several nonresponders also turned out to have low normalized T-cell clonal expansion.

Germline lookup yields CDR1 SNHLY and CDR2 FYNNEI. V trimming: 6 bases; J trimming: 5 bases; junction bases outside the gene matches: 3. The CDR3 has 14 residues. Assay used: immunoSEQ multiplex PCR; TCRdb lists only in-frame clones, some missing. The sample holds approximately 66,000 clones, about four fifths seen once. The source is an adult with an advanced solid tumor such as melanoma, head and neck, liver or kidney cancer. Sequencing used CD4+ or CD8+ T cells sorted from blood, obtained in a trial of the OX40 agonist ivuxolimab. The chain employs TRBV2 and TRBJ1-6, with 8 bases lining up with TRBD1. CDR3 in DNA: TGTGCCAGCAGCGGACAGGGCCATAATTCACCCCTCCACTTT. This gives the protein CASSGQGHNSPLHF.